The T cell receptor (beta chain) described here comes from a study of cytomegalovirus exposure and HLA in healthy donors (dated by TCRdb to 2015 to 2018). Turning to the overall study: An earlier analysis of approximately 640 of the donors reported 250 to 300 Gb of sequence data and 120 million or so unique TCR beta sequences from about 179 million T cells. Roughly 300 gigabases of sequencing data and roughly 80 million unique TCR sequences made up an early release that covered about 640 HLA-typed donors. In a later analysis, previously published TCR beta repertoires from 666 donors were re-analyzed and high-resolution HLA genotyping was added so that TCR occurrence patterns could be studied. Typing coverage differed by locus: A, B, C, DRB1 and DQB1 were typed in about 629-640 donors, DQA1 in 500 to 550, DPA1 in 600 to 610, and DPB1 in 472. The study combined high-throughput TCR immunosequencing, statistical association of individual TCRs with disease status, and machine learning to predict cytomegalovirus infection status. Donor age, sex, ethnicity and CMV serostatus were compiled alongside the repertoire data. The later analysis used no new phenotypic data to find candidate immune exposures, relying instead on TCR beta sequences and their occurrence across donors. The study used immunosequencing to profile the T cell repertoires of about 670 subjects and linked those repertoires to cytomegalovirus serostatus. To decide whether each TCR beta V gene segment behaved as functional or pseudogenic, an earlier analysis of 587 of the donors relied on high-throughput TCR beta sequencing. A later genetic analysis used genome-wide SNP genotypes for about 65% of the 666 donors, treating that subset as a discovery cohort. Along with the roughly 700-subject first cohort, a separate validation cohort of more than 90 different subjects was used. Among some 400 genotyped donors of the cohort, an average of around 250,000 unique TCR beta nucleotide sequences was sequenced per donor, of which about 18% were non-productive. HLA typing covered class I and class II loci at four-digit resolution. Four to six DR-DQ haplotypes were handled as single units for association and clustering, since linkage in the cohort was strong. The study aimed to test whether signatures of past pathogen exposure could be identified by cataloging public T cell receptors. Every repertoire in the discovery cohort had been generated on one and the same sequencing platform. Of the roughly 390 genotyped donors, approximately 83% fell in the genetic ancestry cluster associated with self-reported Caucasian donors.

The study at large found these results: According to a later analysis, parvovirus B19, influenza, CMV and Epstein-Barr virus appeared linked to several top co-occurrence clusters. Correlated functional status among segregating V segments might be attributable to linkage disequilibrium, but an unknown experimental factor could not be ruled out. The cohort was sequenced for TCR beta chains only, and without alpha or paired-chain data the features that could be detected were limited. Strong co-occurrence of HLA alleles, especially DR and DQ, made assigning TCR associations to individual alleles difficult. The authors suggested that the approach could potentially be extended to other disease states and immunological phenotypes. A further reported finding was that TCR beta sequences accurately predicted the HLA-A and HLA-B alleles for most subjects in the first cohort. The study gave a list of some 150 TCR beta chains associated with cytomegalovirus. The earlier analysis of approximately 590 of the donors excluded 15 to 20 rarely observed V segments, including chromosome 9 orphons, because counts were too low. A later genetic analysis associated a missense DCLRE1C variant with V-gene and J-gene trimming of TCR beta chains, and an independent cohort replicated the association. A few of the identified cytomegalovirus-associated TCR beta chains were confirmed in vitro to be specific for cytomegalovirus antigens. Most TCR sequences were observed very rarely across donors, whereas some public TCRs were present in many individuals. Because the 87-base-pair reads could not distinguish some IMGT-functional V segments, including TRBV6-2 and TRBV6-3, those segments were excluded. The presence/absence analyses assumed that sequencing depth was roughly uniform across donors, and that assumption may not be true. According to a later genetic analysis, donors in an Asian-associated ancestry cluster had fewer N-insertions in productive TCRs than the approximately 650-donor mean. In a later analysis, HLA-associated TCR beta chains showed more clonal expansion and lower generation probabilities than non-associated chains that were equally common. Most CMV-associated TCR beta chains appeared to be HLA-restricted in a later analysis, and the HLA associations seemed to be driven largely by CMV exposure. Because HLA typing was missing for some donors at each locus, association tests included only the typed subset. The only immune exposure information available for the cohort was CMV serostatus. In both the original and validation cohorts, the classifier was reported to diagnose cytomegalovirus status with high specificity and sensitivity. In an earlier analysis of approximately 600 of the donors, most TCR beta V segments were observed in productive rearrangements about 87% or about 30% of the time, broadly matching IMGT annotations. The sequencing pipeline was judged likely to have produced a cluster of highly shared sequence variants as a technical artifact. In a later analysis, TCR association rates were found to vary across HLA loci, with the most associated TCRs seen for DRB1 alleles and the fewest for HLA-C alleles. A later analysis associated roughly 17,000 TCR beta sequences with specific HLA alleles at a false discovery rate of 0.05.

In total, roughly 710 healthy bone marrow donors made up the cohort. Cohort members were all nominally healthy when sampled, although unrecorded immune exposures were likely present. The donor tested CMV seropositive and was one of the 289 seropositive cohort members. A peripheral blood sample was collected from each donor, and TCR beta sequencing was performed on peripheral blood mononuclear cells. The Qiagen DNeasy Blood Extraction Kit was used to extract genomic DNA from the blood cell samples. The CDR3 runs 14 residues from the cysteine to the phenylalanine. The only DNA kept is the CDR3, 42 bases in frame from the first base. CDR1 MNHEY and CDR2 SVGAGI are derived from the germline V gene. V is reduced by 5 bases and J by 1 base, leaving a spacing of 9 bases between them. The method behind the library was the immunoSEQ multiplex PCR assay. The multiplex PCR relied on a mix of 60 forward primers for TCR Vbeta segments and 13 reverse primers for TCR Jbeta segments. Amplification of the CDR3 region of rearranged TCR beta genes was performed with a multiplex PCR assay on genomic DNA. The Illumina HiSeq System was used to sequence the amplified TCR beta libraries as 87-base-pair reads. The study's processing was this. In a later analysis, tens of millions of unique TCR beta chains were counted across the approximately 670 repertoires, and roughly 11 million of these chains were shared by at least two donors. A nearest-neighbor algorithm error-corrected the raw reads and collapsed the reads into unique sequences, merging closely related sequences to remove PCR and sequencing errors. V, D and J gene segments were assigned by aligning CDR3 sequences to IMGT reference sequences. For a sequence to be retained, at least a six-nucleotide match to both a V gene segment and a J gene segment was required. A rearrangement counted as productive if the CDR3 had no stop codons and remained in frame with V and J, and every other rearrangement counted as non-productive. Following IMGT convention, CDR3 was defined as the stretch from the second conserved V-encoded cysteine to the conserved J-encoded phenylalanine. Sequences without an unambiguous match to a single V gene segment were excluded from the earlier analysis of almost 600 of the donors. In an earlier analysis of around 590 of the donors, a V segment was called functional when productive rearrangements were above 56.7%, and segregating when the standard deviation between donors exceeded 5%. To diagnose cytomegalovirus status from the catalog of TCR beta chain sequences, a statistical classification framework was built. In a later analysis, V and J genes were assigned by comparing TCR nucleotide sequences against IMGT/GENE-DB human TR gene sequences. In a later analysis, CDR3 sequences and most-parsimonious VDJ recombination scenarios were assigned using the TCRdist pipeline. In a later analysis, each TCR beta chain was defined by its CDR3 amino acid sequence together with its V-gene family, and reads without a unique V-gene family were excluded. A later analysis removed 592 highly shared, low-generation-probability nucleotide sequences to deal with suspected cross-contamination and a sequencing artifact. For each public chain, a later analysis derived a clonal expansion index from normalized ranks of inferred template counts within each repertoire. In a later analysis, generation probabilities were computed using a VDJ recombination model fitted to out-of-frame rearrangements, and the results were checked against IGoR. In a later analysis, hypergeometric tests were used to score TCR-TCR, TCR-HLA and TCR-CMV co-occurrence, with a repertoire-size bias correction applied to TCR pairs. To estimate false discovery rates, a later analysis permuted the HLA or CMV assignments 20 times. In a later analysis, co-occurring TCRs were grouped with DBSCAN, and TCRdist sequence similarity was added when clustering was performed within HLA-allele-positive subsets. For co-occurrence clustering, repertoires with fewer than 30,000 or more than 120,000 public chains were excluded, along with several repertoires with anomalous nucleotide sharing. TCRdb mirrors the immuneACCESS table, restricted to in-frame sequences. Some clones are absent from its copies; in checked studies, under half trace to an unresolved V gene, and the reason for the others is unknown. V, J and clone size derive from that table, while D and trimming were established from the DNA sequence. The sample table lists about 82,000 clones, 60% to 80% of them with a count of one. Approximately 6% of the sample comes from the top ten.

On this clone: The antigen it binds to is not known. Base-call qualities are not available, and no considerably larger clone is one nucleotide away.

The chain is encoded by TRBV6-5 joined to TRBJ2-1; matching of 7 bases hints at TRBD1 as the D gene. The TCR comes from a woman between 45 and 65 years old in good health and CMV-seropositive. Sequences were obtained from PBMCs. The nucleotide sequence reads as follows: TGTGCCAGCAGTCCAGGGGGGTCCTACAATGAGCAGTTCTTC. Its coded protein is CASSPGGSYNEQFF.